This TCR beta chain stems from a study of blood T cell repertoires in COVID-19. Looking at the study overall: Collection of acute and convalescent COVID-19 samples took place in the United States, Italy and Spain. T cells, B-cell-depleted T cells, or PBMCs supplied cDNA or gDNA.

V shed 3 bases and J 5 bases; nucleotides not matched to a gene: 11. Germline values: CDR1 MGHDK, CDR2 SYGVNS. The CDR3 spans 18 residues. The authors' processing: Estimation of nucleated cell counts was performed using reference gene primer amplification. Method: immunoSEQ multiplex PCR; TCRdb's copy keeps in-frame clones and lacks some. V and J calls and clone size are as listed in that table; D and trimming were resolved from the DNA. The table lists roughly 21,000 clones, 83% of them singletons. What was sequenced was peripheral blood. This TCR was recovered from a human donor in a cohort sampled during active COVID-19. The chain carries TRBV25-1 and TRBJ2-3; the match to TRBD2 covers 13 bases. The CDR3 DNA reads TGTGCCAGCAGTGACGTCCTACTAGCGGGGGGGAAGGGAGATACGCAGTATTTT. Amino acids: CASSDVLLAGGKGDTQYF.